These 5 T cell receptor beta chains originate from one sample sequenced in a study of T cell responses to AZD1222 COVID-19 vaccine. TCRdb's table, derived via immunoSEQ multiplex PCR, lists solely in-frame clones and lacks some. The table has approximately 150,000 clones, about nine tenths seen once. The sample in question was peripheral blood, obtained 28 days after the second AZD1222 dose. Receptor source: an adult who received the AZD1222 COVID-19 vaccine.

This clone was seen a single time. The chain couples TRBV11-1 to TRBJ1-2; D perhaps matches TRBD1 (6 bases). Germline V gives CDR1 SGHAT, CDR2 FQDESV (reference sequence). The V end was cut by 4 bases, the J end by 4 bases, with 19 bases between. The CDR3 length is 16 residues. The CDR3 nucleotides read TGTGCCAGCAGCTCGAACGGCGGGGGCCTGGTCTATGGCTACACCTTC. It is translated as CASSSNGGGLVYGYTF.

The chain has TRBV5-1 and TRBJ2-7, with D perhaps assigned TRBD1 or TRBD2 (8 bases each). The germline V gene encodes CDR1 SGHRS and CDR2 YFSETQ. The CDR3 is 15 amino acids. The V and J ends lost 3 bases and 2 bases respectively, with 15 bases between them. The CDR3 spells CASSYGQGLAYEQYF. In DNA form, the CDR3 reads TGCGCCAGCAGCTACGGACAGGGACTAGCCTACGAGCAGTACTTC.

V and J are TRBV9 and TRBJ2-6, with TRBD1 matching 8 bases. The CDR3 has 18 amino acids. V trimming: 1 base; J trimming: 4 bases; junction bases outside the gene matches: 10. The germline CDR1 and CDR2 sequences are SGDLS and YYNGEE. CDR3 sequence (DNA): TGTGCCAGCAGCGTAAACCCCCAGGGGGCGTCCGGGGCCAACGTCCTGACTTTC. The encoded protein is CASSVNPQGASGANVLTF. Full variable domain (missing parts from reference TRBV9 and TRBJ2-6): DSGVTQTPKHLITATGQRVTLRCSPRSGDLSVYWYQQSLDQGLQFLIQYYNGEERAKGNILERFSAQQFPDLHSELNLSSLELGDSALYFCASSVNPQGASGANVLTFGAGSRLTVL.

This chain links TRBV9 with TRBJ2-7; the D gene is possibly TRBD2 (5 bases). V lost 0 bases and J lost 7, with 14 bases in between. Looked up from germline, CDR1 is SGDLS and CDR2 is YYNGEE. The CDR3 runs 14 residues. CDR3 DNA sequence: TGTGCCAGCAGCGTAGCCGTCTGGGCGGGTGAGCAGTACTTC. It yields the protein CASSVAVWAGEQYF.

The chain uses TRBV5-1 and TRBJ1-1; D is ambiguous. The CDR3 is 13 residues long. CDR1 and CDR2 from the germline V gene are SGHRS and YFSETQ. The germline V and J ends were trimmed by 0 bases and 7 bases, with 10 bases remaining between them. The CDR3 sequence: CASSLEGGIEAFF. DNA of the CDR3: TGCGCCAGCAGCTTGGAAGGTGGCATTGAAGCTTTCTTT.